Here is one T cell receptor beta chain with its context. As yet, its antigen is unknown. Time point denoted: baseline, week 1 (first vaccination visit). Treatment described: pre-vaccination baseline after standard-of-care therapy. In every donor, the tumor was a new WHO grade 3 or 4 IDH1-mutant, ATRX-lost astrocytoma. The data stem from a study of a mutant IDH1 vaccine in newly diagnosed glioma. Across the whole study: It was radiotherapy, temozolomide, or both that patients received previously, with most receiving both.

Overall study results and limits: Changes in the top peripheral T cell clonotypes seemingly had no bearing on pseudoprogression.

Produced via immunoSEQ multiplex PCR; TCRdb's table is partial and in-frame only. The sample shows around 89,000 clones, 83% of them seen only once. The CDR3 covers 13 residues. V dropped 5 bases and J dropped 5 bases, with 12 bases sitting between them. Germline CDR1 is LNHDA and CDR2 is SQIVND (reference sequence). The starting material was PBMCs, obtained from a glioma patient treated with radiotherapy, temozolomide or both. The V call is TRBV19, the J call TRBJ1-2; weak D call: TRBD1 (6 bases). This sequence was found in a woman aged 45-60 years with glioma. The CDR3 reads CASSARGHYGYTF. The CDR3, as DNA: TGTGCCAGTAGTGCCAGGGGTCATTATGGCTACACCTTC.